Reported below is one T cell receptor (beta chain). This sample is part of a study of TIL therapy for anti-PD-1-resistant metastatic lung cancer. Time point described: pre-treatment sample, taken before nivolumab and TIL therapy. Sequencing used immunoSEQ v3. The protocol was immunoSEQ multiplex PCR, while the TCRdb copy is restricted to in-frame clones and leaves out a portion. The data contain under 70,000 clones, over 70% of them singletons. The clonotype was recovered from a person between 25 and 80 years old with non-small cell lung cancer. The sequencing used blood, collected at baseline.

The CDR3 nucleotides read TGTGCCAGCAGCCACGCATTTACCGGGAGAGGGGGTTCACCCCTCCACTTT. Protein product: CASSHAFTGRGGSPLHF. This sequence joins TRBV14 and TRBJ1-6; perhaps TRBD1 as D (6 bases). V was cut by 3 bases and J by 9 bases, with 21 bases left in between. The CDR3 length is 17 residues. Germline values: CDR1 SGHDN, CDR2 FVKESK.